This T cell receptor (beta chain) was documented in a study of OX40 agonist ivuxolimab in advanced cancers. Study-level information: Dose-escalation cases comprised hepatocellular carcinoma, melanoma, renal cell or head and neck cancer. Eligibility admitted prior anti-PD-1, anti-PD-L1 or anti-CTLA-4 therapy; around 41% had some. Study-level points and caveats: Averaging showed that CD8+ T cells had more expanded clones than CD4+ did.

Germline V lookup: CDR1 SGHTA, CDR2 FQGNSA. This CDR3 spans 16 amino acids. With 5 bases removed from V and 4 bases from J, the gap between germline ends came to 19 bases. Only in-frame clones appear in the TCRdb table, and some are missing; sequencing was by immunoSEQ multiplex PCR. The table includes 37,000 or so clones, around two thirds detected once. This clone has just a few counts. The target antigen is unknown. The rearrangement links TRBV7-2 to TRBJ2-3; D perhaps matches TRBD2 (7 bases). The starting material was CD4+ or CD8+ T cells sorted from blood, obtained in a trial of the OX40 agonist ivuxolimab. The origin of this receptor is an adult with an advanced solid tumor such as melanoma, head and neck, liver or kidney cancer. The CDR3 DNA follows: TGTGCCAGCAGCGAATCACTACGGGGGGCCCCAGATACGCAGTATTTT. This sequence encodes CASSESLRGAPDTQYF.